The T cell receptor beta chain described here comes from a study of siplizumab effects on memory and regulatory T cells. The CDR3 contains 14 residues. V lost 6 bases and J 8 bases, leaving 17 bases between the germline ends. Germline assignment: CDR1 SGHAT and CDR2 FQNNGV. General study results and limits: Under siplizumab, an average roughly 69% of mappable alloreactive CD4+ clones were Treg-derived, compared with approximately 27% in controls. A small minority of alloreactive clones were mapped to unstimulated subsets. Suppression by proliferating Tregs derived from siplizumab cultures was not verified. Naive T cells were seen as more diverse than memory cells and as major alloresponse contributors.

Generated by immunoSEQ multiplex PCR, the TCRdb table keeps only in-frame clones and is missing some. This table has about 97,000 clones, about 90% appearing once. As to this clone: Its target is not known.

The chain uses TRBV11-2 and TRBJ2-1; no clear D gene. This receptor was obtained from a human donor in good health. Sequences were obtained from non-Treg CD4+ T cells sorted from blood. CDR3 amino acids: CASRTGRYVDEQFF. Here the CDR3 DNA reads TGTGCCAGCAGGACTGGCAGGTATGTGGATGAGCAGTTCTTC.